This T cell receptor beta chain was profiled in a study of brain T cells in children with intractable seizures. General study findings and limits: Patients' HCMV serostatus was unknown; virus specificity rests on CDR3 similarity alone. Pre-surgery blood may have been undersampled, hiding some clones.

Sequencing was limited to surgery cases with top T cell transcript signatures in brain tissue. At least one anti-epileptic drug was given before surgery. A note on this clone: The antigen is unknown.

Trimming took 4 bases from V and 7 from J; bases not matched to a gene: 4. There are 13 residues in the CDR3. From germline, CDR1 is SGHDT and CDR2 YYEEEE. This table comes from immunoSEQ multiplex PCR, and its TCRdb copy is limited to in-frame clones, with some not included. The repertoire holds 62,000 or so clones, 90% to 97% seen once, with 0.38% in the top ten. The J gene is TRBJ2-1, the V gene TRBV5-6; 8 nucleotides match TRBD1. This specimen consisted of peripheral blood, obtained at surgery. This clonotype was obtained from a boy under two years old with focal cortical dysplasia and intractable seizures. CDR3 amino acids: CASSNGQGNEQFF. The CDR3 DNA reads TGTGCCAGCAGCAACGGACAGGGAAATGAGCAGTTCTTC.